One TCR beta chain is described in this entry. These data are taken from a study of CD8+ T cells in alopecia areata. Once RNA had been extracted, it was reverse transcribed into cDNA to act as the sequencing template. Some clones are missing from TCRdb's copy, which holds only in-frame ones; the method was immunoSEQ multiplex PCR. The repertoire consists of about 250,000 clones, with 60% occurring once and the leading ten covering 0.75% to 0.95%. CDR1 is SGHVS, CDR2 FQNEAQ, per germline. The CDR3 length is 13 residues. Trimming stripped 5 bases from V and 11 bases from J, with 18 bases between. Treatment denoted: oral pan-JAK inhibitor, 5-10 mg twice daily.

Material: CD4+ T cells sorted from blood, obtained at approximately week 51, from a patient treated with tofacitinib. The chain recombines TRBV7-8 with TRBJ1-1; no firm D call. This clonotype was obtained from a human donor with alopecia areata. The CDR3 coding sequence is TGTGCCAGCAGCATCCGAAGCTCCGGGCGCGCTTTCTTT. Translated: CASSIRSSGRAFF.